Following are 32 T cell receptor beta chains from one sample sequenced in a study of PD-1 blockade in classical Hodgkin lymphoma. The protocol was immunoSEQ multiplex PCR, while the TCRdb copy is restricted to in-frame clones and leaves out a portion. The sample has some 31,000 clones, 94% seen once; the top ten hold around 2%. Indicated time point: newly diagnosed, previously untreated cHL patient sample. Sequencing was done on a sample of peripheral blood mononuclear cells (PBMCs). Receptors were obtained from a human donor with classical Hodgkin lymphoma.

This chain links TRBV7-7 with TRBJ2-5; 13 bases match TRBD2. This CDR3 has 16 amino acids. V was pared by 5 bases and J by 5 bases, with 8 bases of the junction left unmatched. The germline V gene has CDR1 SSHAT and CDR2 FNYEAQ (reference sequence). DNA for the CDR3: TGTGCCAGCAGCCCGGCACAGACTAGCGGGAGGGAGACCCAGTACTTC. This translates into CASSPAQTSGRETQYF.

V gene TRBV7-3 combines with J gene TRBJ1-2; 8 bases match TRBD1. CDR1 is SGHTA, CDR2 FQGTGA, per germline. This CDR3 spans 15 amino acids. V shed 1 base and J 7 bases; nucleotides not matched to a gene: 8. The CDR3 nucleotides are TGTGCCAGCAGCTTAAAGGCAGGGGGCGCGGGTGGCTACACCTTC. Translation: CASSLKAGGAGGYTF.

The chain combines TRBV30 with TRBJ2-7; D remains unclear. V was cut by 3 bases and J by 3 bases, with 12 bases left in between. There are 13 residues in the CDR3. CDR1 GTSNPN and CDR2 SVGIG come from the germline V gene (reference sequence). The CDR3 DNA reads TGTGCCTGGAGCCCCGGCGGTGGCTACGAGCAGTACTTC. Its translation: CAWSPGGGYEQYF.

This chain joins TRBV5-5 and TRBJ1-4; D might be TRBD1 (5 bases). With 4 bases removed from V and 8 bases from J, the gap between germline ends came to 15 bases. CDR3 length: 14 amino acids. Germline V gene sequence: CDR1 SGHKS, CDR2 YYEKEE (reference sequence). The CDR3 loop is CASSPDGRGEKLFF. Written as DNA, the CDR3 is TGTGCCAGCAGCCCGGACGGACGGGGGGAAAAACTGTTTTTT.

The CDR3 region is CASTTGTAKEKLFF. CDR3 coding DNA: TGTGCCAGCACCACCGGGACAGCAAAAGAAAAACTGTTTTTT. The rearrangement joins TRBV5-4 to TRBJ1-4; 7 bases are a match to TRBD1. This CDR3 spans 14 amino acids. V gave up 6 bases and J gave up 8 bases; unmatched junction bases: 10. The germline V gene encodes CDR1 SGHNT and CDR2 YYREEE (reference sequence). Supplemented by reference TRBV5-4 and TRBJ1-4, the full variable domain reads ETGVTQSPTHLIKTRGQQVTLRCSSQSGHNTVSWYQQALGQGPQFIFQYYREEENGRGNFPPRFSGLQFPNYSSELNVNALELDDSALYLCASTTGTAKEKLFFGSGTQLSVL.

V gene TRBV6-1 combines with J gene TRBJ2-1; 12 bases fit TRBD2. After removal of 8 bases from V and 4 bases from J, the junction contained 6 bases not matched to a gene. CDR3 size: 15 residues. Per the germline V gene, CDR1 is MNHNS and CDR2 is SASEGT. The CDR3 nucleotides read TGTGCCAGCGTCCGGGGACTAGCGGGTTACAATGAGCAGTTCTTC. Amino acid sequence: CASVRGLAGYNEQFF.

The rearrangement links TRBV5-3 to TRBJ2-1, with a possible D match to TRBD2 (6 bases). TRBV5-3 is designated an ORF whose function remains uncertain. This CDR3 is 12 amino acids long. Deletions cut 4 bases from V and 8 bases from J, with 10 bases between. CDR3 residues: CARSLRDDEQFF. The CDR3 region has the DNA TGTGCCAGAAGCCTGCGGGACGATGAGCAGTTCTTC.

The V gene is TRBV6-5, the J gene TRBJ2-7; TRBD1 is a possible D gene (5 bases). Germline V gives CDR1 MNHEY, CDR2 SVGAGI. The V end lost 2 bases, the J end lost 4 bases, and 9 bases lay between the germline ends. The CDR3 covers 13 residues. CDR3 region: CASSYGAEYEQYF. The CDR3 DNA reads TGTGCCAGCAGTTACGGGGCAGAGTACGAGCAGTACTTC.

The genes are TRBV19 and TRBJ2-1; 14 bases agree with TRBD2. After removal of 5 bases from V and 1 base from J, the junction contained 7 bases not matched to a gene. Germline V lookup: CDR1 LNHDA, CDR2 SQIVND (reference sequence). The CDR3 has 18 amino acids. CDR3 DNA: TGTGCCAGTAGTTCCCGGGGACTAGCGGGAGAGTCCTACAATGAGCAGTTCTTC. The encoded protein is CASSSRGLAGESYNEQFF.

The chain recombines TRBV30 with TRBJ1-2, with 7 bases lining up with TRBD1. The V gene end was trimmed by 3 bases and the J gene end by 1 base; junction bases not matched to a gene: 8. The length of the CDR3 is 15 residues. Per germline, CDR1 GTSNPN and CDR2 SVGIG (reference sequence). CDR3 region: CAWSATGLDNYGYTF. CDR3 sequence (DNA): TGTGCCTGGAGCGCGACAGGGCTGGATAACTATGGCTACACCTTC.

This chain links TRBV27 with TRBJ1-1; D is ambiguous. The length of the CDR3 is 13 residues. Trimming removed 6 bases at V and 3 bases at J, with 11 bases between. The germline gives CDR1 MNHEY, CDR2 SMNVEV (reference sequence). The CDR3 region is CASRLRWHTEAFF. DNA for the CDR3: TGTGCCAGCAGATTGAGGTGGCACACTGAAGCTTTCTTT.

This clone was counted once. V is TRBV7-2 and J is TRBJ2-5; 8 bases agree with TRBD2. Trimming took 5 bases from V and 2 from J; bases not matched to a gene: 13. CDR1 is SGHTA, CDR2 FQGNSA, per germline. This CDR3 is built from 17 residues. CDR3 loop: CASSQGYSAGGQETQYF. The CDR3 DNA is TGTGCCAGCAGCCAGGGTTACTCGGCGGGGGGTCAAGAGACCCAGTACTTC.

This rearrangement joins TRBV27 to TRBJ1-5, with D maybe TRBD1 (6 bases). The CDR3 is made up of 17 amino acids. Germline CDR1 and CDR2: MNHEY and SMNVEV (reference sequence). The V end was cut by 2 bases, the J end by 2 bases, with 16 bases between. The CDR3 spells CASSLLSRGDGNQPQHF. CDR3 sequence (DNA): TGTGCCAGCAGTTTACTGTCCAGGGGCGACGGCAATCAGCCCCAGCATTTT.

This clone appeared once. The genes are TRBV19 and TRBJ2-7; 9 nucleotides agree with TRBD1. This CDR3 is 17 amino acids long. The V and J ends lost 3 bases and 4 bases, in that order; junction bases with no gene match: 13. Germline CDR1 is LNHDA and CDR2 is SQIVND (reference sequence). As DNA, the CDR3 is TGTGCCAGTAGTATCCCTCACACAGGGGGCGCAGGATACGAGCAGTACTTC. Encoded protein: CASSIPHTGGAGYEQYF.

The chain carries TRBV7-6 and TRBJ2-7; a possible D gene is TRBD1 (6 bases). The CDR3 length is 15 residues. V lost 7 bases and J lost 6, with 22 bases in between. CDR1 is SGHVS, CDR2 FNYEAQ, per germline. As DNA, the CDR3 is TGTGCCAGCACCTTGAACCGCCAGGGGATAGGCGAGCAGTACTTC. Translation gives CASTLNRQGIGEQYF. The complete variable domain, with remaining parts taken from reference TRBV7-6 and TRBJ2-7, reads GAGVSQSPRYKVTKRGQDVALRCDPISGHVSLYWYRQALGQGPEFLTYFNYEAQQDKSGLPNDRFSAERPEGSISTLTIQRTEQRDSAMYRCASTLNRQGIGEQYFGPGTRLTVT.

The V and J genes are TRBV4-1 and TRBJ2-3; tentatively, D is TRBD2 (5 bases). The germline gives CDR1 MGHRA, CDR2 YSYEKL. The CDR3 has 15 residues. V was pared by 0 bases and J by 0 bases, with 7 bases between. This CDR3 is CASSQEEVSTDTQYF. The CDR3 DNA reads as TGCGCCAGCAGCCAAGAGGAGGTGAGCACAGATACGCAGTATTTT.

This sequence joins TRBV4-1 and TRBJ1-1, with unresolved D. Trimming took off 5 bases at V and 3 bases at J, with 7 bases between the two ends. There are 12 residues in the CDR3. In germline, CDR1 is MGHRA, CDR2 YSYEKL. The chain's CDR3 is CASSGPYTEAFF. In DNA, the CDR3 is TGCGCCAGCAGCGGCCCTTACACTGAAGCTTTCTTT.

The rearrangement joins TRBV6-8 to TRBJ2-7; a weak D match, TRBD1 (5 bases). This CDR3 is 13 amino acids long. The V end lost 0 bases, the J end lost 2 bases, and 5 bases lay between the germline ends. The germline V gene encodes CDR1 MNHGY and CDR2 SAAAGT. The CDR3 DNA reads TGTGCCAGCAGTTACTCGGACACCTACGAGCAGTACTTC. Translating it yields CASSYSDTYEQYF.

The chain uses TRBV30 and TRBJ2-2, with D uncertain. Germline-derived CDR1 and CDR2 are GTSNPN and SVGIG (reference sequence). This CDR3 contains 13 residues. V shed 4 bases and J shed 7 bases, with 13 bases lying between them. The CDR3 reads CAWTPMGDGELFF. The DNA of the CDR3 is TGTGCCTGGACTCCGATGGGTGACGGGGAGCTGTTTTTT.

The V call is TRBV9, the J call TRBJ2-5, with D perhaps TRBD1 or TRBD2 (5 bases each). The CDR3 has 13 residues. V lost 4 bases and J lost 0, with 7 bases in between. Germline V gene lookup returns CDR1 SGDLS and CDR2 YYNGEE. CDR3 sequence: CASSQGHQETQYF. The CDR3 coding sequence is TGTGCCAGCAGCCAGGGACACCAAGAGACCCAGTACTTC. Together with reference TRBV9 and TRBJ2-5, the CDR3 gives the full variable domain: DSGVTQTPKHLITATGQRVTLRCSPRSGDLSVYWYQQSLDQGLQFLIQYYNGEERAKGNILERFSAQQFPDLHSELNLSSLELGDSALYFCASSQGHQETQYFGPGTRLLVL.

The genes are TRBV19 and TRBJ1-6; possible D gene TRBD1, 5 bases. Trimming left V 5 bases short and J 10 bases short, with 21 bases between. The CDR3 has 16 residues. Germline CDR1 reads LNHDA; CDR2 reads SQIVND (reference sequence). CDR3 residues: CASSDPGLIAGSPLHF. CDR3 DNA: TGTGCCAGTAGTGATCCGGGACTAATTGCGGGATCACCCCTCCACTTT.

CDR3 sequence reads: CATSGTEDYEQYF. The CDR3 nucleotides read TGTGCCACTTCCGGGACAGAGGACTACGAGCAGTACTTC. The genes are TRBV10-3 and TRBJ2-7; 7 bases map to TRBD1. Germline V CDR1 and CDR2: ENHRY, SYGVKD. V lost 10 bases to trimming and J lost 3 bases; unmatched junction nucleotides: 9. The CDR3 is 13 amino acids.

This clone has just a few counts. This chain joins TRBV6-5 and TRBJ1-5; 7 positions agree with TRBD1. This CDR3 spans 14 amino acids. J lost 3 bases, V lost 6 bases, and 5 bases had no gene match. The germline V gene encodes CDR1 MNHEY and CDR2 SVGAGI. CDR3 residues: CASSTGAINQPQHF. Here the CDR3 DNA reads TGTGCCAGCAGCACAGGGGCGATCAATCAGCCCCAGCATTTT.

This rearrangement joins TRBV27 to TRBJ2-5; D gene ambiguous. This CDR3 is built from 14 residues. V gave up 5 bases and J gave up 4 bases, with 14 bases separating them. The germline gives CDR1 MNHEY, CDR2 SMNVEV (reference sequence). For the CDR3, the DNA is TGTGCCAGCAGTACCCGGGCCAACGGAGAGACCCAGTACTTC. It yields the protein CASSTRANGETQYF.

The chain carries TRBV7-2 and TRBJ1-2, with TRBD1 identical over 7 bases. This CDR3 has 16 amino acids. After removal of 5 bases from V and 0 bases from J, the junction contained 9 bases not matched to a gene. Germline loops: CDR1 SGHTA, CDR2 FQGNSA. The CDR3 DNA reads TGTGCCAGCAGCCTGAGGGGGCCACCGTCTAACTATGGCTACACCTTC. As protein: CASSLRGPPSNYGYTF.

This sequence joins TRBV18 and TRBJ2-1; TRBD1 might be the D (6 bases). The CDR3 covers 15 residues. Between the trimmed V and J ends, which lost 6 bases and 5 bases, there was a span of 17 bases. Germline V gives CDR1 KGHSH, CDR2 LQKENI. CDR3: CASSPLGQYDNEQFF. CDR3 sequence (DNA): TGTGCCAGCTCCCCGCTTGGACAGTACGACAATGAGCAGTTCTTC.

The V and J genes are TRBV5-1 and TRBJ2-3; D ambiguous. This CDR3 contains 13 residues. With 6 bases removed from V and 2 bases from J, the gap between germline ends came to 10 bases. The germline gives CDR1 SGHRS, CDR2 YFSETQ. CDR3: CASIGRTTDTQYF. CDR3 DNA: TGCGCCAGCATTGGAAGGACCACAGATACGCAGTATTTT.

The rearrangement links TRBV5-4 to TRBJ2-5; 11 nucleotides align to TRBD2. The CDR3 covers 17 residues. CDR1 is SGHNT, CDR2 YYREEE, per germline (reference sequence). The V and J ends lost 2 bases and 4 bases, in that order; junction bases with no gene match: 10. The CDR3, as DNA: TGTGCCAGCAGCTTAACCACTAGCGGGAGCAAAGGAGAGACCCAGTACTTC. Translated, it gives CASSLTTSGSKGETQYF.

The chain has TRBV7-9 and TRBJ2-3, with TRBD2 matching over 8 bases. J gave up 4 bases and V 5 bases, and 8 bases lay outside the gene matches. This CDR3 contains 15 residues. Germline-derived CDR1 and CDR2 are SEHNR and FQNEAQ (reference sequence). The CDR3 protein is CASSGYSGTADTQYF. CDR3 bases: TGTGCCAGCAGCGGCTATAGCGGGACGGCAGATACGCAGTATTTT.

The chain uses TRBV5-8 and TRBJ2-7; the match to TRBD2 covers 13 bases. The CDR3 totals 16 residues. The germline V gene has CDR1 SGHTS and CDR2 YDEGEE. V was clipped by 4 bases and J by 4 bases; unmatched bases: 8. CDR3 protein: CASSPRGLAGWYEQYF. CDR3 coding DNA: TGTGCCAGCAGCCCGCGGGGACTAGCGGGATGGTACGAGCAGTACTTC.

CDR3 bases: TGTGCCAGCAGCACGGGGGGAGGGGACGAGCAGTTCTTC. Its protein is CASSTGGGDEQFF. V and J are TRBV5-4 and TRBJ2-1, with TRBD2 identical over 7 bases. Germline loops: CDR1 SGHNT, CDR2 YYREEE (reference sequence). V shed 4 bases and J 10 bases; nucleotides not matched to a gene: 8. This CDR3 region has 13 residues. Variable domain in full (rest from reference TRBV5-4 and TRBJ2-1): ETGVTQSPTHLIKTRGQQVTLRCSSQSGHNTVSWYQQALGQGPQFIFQYYREEENGRGNFPPRFSGLQFPNYSSELNVNALELDDSALYLCASSTGGGDEQFFGPGTRLTVL.

As DNA, the CDR3 is TGTGCCAGTAGTATAGACCCGACTAGCGGGATTAAAGATACGCAGTATTTT. Amino acids: CASSIDPTSGIKDTQYF. This chain links TRBV19 with TRBJ2-3; 11 nucleotides line up with TRBD2. The germline V gene encodes CDR1 LNHDA and CDR2 SQIVND (reference sequence). V lost 0 bases to trimming and J lost 5 bases; unmatched junction nucleotides: 7. This CDR3 comprises 17 residues.